This is a list of T cell receptor beta chains from one sample in a study of blood T cell repertoires in COVID-19. Measured with immunoSEQ multiplex PCR; TCRdb has only the in-frame clones, and not every one. The sample has roughly 50,000 clones, approximately 90% seen once; the top ten hold roughly 13%. The sequenced material came from peripheral blood. These receptors all come from an older man with acute or convalescent COVID-19. CDR3s include the opening cysteine and the closing phenylalanine or tryptophan. The D gene is left open where the match is weak. For some rows the clone size is stated as once, few or many, or as a class when expanded; others skip it.

TRBV5-1	TRBJ1-1	TRBD1	NA	TGCGCCAGCAGCTTAGGGACAGGGGGAAACACTGAAGCTTTCTTT	CASSLGTGGNTEAFF
TRBV14	TRBJ1-4	NA	NA	TGTGCCAGCAGCCAACCCACGGGGTGGGCTAATGAAAAACTGTTTTTT	CASSQPTGWANEKLFF
TRBV9	TRBJ2-4	NA	NA	TGTGCCAGCAGCGTAGAGCTTTGGCCGGAGGGAAACATTCAGTACTTC	CASSVELWPEGNIQYF
TRBV27	TRBJ2-7	NA	once	TGTGCCAGCAATGACAGGTCCGCCTACGAGCAGTACTTC	CASNDRSAYEQYF
TRBV7-2	TRBJ2-7	NA	once	TGTGCCAGCAGCCCCACGTTGACACAGAGCGAGCAGTACTTC	CASSPTLTQSEQYF
TRBV19	TRBJ2-2	NA	NA	TGTGCCAGTAGTATAGCCAGACTCCCCGGGGAGCTGTTTTTT	CASSIARLPGELFF
TRBV23-1	TRBJ1-1	NA	NA	TGCGCCAGCAGTCACCGGGACACGCGGAACACTGAAGCTTTCTTT	CASSHRDTRNTEAFF
TRBV7-9	TRBJ1-2	NA	NA	TGTGCCAGCAGCCGAGCCCTATCCCCCTATGGCTACACCTTC	CASSRALSPYGYTF
TRBV5-1	TRBJ1-3	TRBD1	NA	TGCGCCAGCAGCTCGTCTGGACAGGGATCTGGAAACACCATATATTTT	CASSSSGQGSGNTIYF
TRBV7-6	TRBJ2-2	TRBD1	NA	TGTGCCAGCAGCTTCGCTCAGGGGGCGCGAGGGGAGCTGTTTTTT	CASSFAQGARGELFF
TRBV5-8	TRBJ1-5	NA	once	TGTGCCAGCAGCTTATGGCCAGGTTACTTAGGGGGCAATCAGCCCCAGCATTTT	CASSLWPGYLGGNQPQHF
TRBV4-2	TRBJ1-4	TRBD1	NA	TGTGCCAGCAGCCAACCCAGGACAGGGGGGTCTGAAAAACTGTTTTTT	CASSQPRTGGSEKLFF
TRBV18	TRBJ2-7	TRBD1	NA	TGTGCCAGCTCCCCTGGACAGGACGAGCAGTACTTC	CASSPGQDEQYF
TRBV4-1	TRBJ2-1	TRBD2	once	TGCGCCAGCAGCCAAGAGCTAGTCGGAAGCGGGGCATACAATGAGCAGTTCTTC	CASSQELVGSGAYNEQFF